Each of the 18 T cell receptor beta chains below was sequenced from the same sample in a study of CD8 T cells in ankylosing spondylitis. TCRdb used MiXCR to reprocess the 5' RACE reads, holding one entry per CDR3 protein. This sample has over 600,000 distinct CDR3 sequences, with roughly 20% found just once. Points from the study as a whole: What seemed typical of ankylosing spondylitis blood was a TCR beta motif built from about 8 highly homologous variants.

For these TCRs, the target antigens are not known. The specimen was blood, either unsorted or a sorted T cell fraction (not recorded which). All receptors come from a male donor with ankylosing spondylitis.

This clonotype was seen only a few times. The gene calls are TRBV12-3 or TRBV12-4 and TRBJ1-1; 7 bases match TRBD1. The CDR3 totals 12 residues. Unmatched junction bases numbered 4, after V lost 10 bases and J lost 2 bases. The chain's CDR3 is CATGTANTEAFF. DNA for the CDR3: TGTGCCACCGGGACAGCCAACACTGAAGCTTTCTTT.

CDR3 DNA: TGCGCCAGCAGCTTGGCCCTCGCGGGGAACACAGATACGCAGTATTTT. It yields the protein CASSLALAGNTDTQYF. This chain uses TRBV5-1 with TRBJ2-3; tentative D call: TRBD2 (6 bases). This CDR3 comprises 16 residues. Per germline, CDR1 SGHRS and CDR2 YFSETQ. V was clipped by 0 bases and J by 2 bases, with 13 bases between them.

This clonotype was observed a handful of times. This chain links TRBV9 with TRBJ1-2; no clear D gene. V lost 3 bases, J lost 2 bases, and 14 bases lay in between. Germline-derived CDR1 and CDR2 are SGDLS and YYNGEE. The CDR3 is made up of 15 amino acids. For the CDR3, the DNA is TGTGCCAGCAGCGCCCAGCTGTCCGAGAACTATGGCTACACCTTC. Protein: CASSAQLSENYGYTF.

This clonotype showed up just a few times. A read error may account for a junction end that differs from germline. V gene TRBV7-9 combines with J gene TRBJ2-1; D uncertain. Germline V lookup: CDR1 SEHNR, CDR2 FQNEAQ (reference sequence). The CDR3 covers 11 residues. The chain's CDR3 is CASSLGAYARF. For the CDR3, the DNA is TGTGCCAGCAGCTTAGGGGCCTACGCCCGCTTC.

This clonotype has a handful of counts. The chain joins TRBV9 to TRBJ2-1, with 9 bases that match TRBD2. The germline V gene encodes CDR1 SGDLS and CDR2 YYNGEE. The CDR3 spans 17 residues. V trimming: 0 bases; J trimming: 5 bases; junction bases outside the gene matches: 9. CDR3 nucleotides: TGTGCCAGCAGCGTAGGCACTAGCGGGTTACGAGACAATGAGCAGTTCTTC. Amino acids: CASSVGTSGLRDNEQFF.

CDR3 bases: TGTGCCAGCAGCACCGGGACTCCCTCCAATGAGCAGTTCTTC. Residues: CASSTGTPSNEQFF. The V call is TRBV12-3 or TRBV12-4, the J call TRBJ2-1, with D perhaps TRBD2 (6 bases). Trimming removed 6 bases at V and 6 bases at J, with 15 bases between. This CDR3 has 14 amino acids.

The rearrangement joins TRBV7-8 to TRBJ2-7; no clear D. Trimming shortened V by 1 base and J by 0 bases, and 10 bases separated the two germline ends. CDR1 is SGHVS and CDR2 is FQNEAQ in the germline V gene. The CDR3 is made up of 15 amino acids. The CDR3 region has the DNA TGTGCCAGCAGCTTAGATGGGGAACTCTCCTACGAGCAGTACTTC. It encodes CASSLDGELSYEQYF.

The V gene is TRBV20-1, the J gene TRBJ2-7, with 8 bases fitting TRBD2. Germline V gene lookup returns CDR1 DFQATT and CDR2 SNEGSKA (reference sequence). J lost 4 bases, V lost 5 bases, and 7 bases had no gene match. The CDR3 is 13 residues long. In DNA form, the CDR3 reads TGCAGTGCTTCCGGGACTAGGCAGTACGAGCAGTACTTC. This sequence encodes CSASGTRQYEQYF.

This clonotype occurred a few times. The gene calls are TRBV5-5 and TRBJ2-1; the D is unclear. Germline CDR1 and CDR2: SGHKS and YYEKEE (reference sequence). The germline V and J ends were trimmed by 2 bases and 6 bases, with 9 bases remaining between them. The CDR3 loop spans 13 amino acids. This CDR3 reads CASSFTISNEQFF. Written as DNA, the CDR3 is TGTGCCAGCAGCTTTACTATCTCCAATGAGCAGTTCTTC.

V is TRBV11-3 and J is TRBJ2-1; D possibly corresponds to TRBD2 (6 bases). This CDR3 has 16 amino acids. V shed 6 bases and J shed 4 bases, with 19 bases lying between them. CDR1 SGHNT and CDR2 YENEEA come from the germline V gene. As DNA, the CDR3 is TGTGCCAGCAGTCACCCCCGGGACTGGAAATACAATGAGCAGTTCTTC. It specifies CASSHPRDWKYNEQFF. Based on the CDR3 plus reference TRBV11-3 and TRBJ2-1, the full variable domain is EAGVVQSPRYKIIEKKQPVAFWCNPISGHNTLYWYLQNLGQGPELLIRYENEEAVDDSQLPKDRFSAERLKGVDSTLKIQPAELGDSAVYLCASSHPRDWKYNEQFFGPGTRLTVL.

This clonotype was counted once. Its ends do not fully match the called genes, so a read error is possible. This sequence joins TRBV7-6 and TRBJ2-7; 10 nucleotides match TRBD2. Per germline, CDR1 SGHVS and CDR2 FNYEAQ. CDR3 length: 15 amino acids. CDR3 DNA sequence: TGTGCCAGCAGCCTAGCGGGAGACTTTTTCTACGAGCAGTACTTC. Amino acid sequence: CASSLAGDFFYEQYF.

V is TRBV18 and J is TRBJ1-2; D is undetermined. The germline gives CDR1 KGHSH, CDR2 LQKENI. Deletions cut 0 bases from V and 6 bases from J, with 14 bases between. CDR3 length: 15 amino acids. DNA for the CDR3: TGTGCCAGCTCACCACCGTCCGTAACCGTCCATGGCTACACCTTC. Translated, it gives CASSPPSVTVHGYTF.

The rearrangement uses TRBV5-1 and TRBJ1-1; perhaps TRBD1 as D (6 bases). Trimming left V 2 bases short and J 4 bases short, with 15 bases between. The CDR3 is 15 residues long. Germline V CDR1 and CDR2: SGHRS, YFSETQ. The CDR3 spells CASSLQGGEGTEAFF. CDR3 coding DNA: TGCGCCAGCAGCTTACAGGGAGGGGAGGGCACTGAAGCTTTCTTT.

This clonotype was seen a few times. The CDR3: CASTSSQYNEQFF. For the CDR3, the DNA is TGTGCCAGCACCAGTTCGCAGTACAATGAGCAGTTCTTC. J is TRBJ2-1 and V is TRBV11-1, with D uncertain. CDR1 SGHAT and CDR2 FQDESV come from the germline V gene (reference sequence). V was trimmed by 7 bases and J by 4 bases, leaving 11 bases between them. CDR3 length: 13 amino acids.

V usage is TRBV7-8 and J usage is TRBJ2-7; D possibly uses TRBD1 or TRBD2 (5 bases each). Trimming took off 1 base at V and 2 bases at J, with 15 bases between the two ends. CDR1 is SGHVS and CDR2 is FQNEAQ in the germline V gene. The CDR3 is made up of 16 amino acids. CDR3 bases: TGTGCCAGCAGCTTAGAGGCAGGGACGTCAACCTACGAGCAGTACTTC. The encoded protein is CASSLEAGTSTYEQYF.

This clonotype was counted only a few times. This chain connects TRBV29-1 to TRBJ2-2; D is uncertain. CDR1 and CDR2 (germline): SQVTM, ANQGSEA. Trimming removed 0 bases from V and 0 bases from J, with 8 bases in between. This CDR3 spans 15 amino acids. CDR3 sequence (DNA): TGCAGCGTTGAAGATCGAGGTACGAACACCGGGGAGCTGTTTTTT. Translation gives CSVEDRGTNTGELFF.

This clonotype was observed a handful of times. The CDR3 region has the DNA TGTGCCAGCAGCTTACTACAGGGGCGGAGGAATAATGAAAAACTGTTTTTT. Its protein is CASSLLQGRRNNEKLFF. V usage is TRBV5-6 and J usage is TRBJ1-4; 7 bases are shared with TRBD1. CDR3 length: 17 residues. V lost 2 bases and J lost 4; bases outside the gene matches: 11. Germline CDR1 is SGHDT and CDR2 is YYEEEE.

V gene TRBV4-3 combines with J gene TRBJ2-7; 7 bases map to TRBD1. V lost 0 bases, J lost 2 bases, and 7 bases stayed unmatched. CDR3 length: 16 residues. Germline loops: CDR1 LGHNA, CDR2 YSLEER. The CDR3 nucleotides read TGCGCCAGCAGCCAAGATAAGTGGCAGGGGGCCTACGAGCAGTACTTC. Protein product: CASSQDKWQGAYEQYF.